The T cell receptor (beta chain) under discussion was sequenced for a study of cytomegalovirus exposure and HLA in healthy donors. The repertoire was sequenced with immunoSEQ multiplex PCR; TCRdb's copy has only in-frame clones and lacks some. Of over 200,000 clones listed, around 88% were seen once; the top ten hold about 2.7%. In germline, CDR1 is MDHEN, CDR2 SYDVKM. The CDR3 has 14 amino acids. V lost 3 bases, J lost 8 bases, and 5 bases stayed unmatched. This clone appeared a few times. The TCR comes from a woman aged 18 to 35 in good health and CMV-seronegative. Sequencing was performed on PBMCs. V gene TRBV28 combines with J gene TRBJ2-1; 9 nucleotides line up with TRBD2. The CDR3 loop is CASSFSGSLHEQFF. The CDR3 coding sequence is TGTGCCAGCAGTTTTAGCGGGAGTCTCCATGAGCAGTTCTTC. Drawing the rest from reference TRBV28 and TRBJ2-1, the complete variable domain is DVKVTQSSRYLVKRTGEKVFLECVQDMDHENMFWYRQDPGLGLRLIYFSYDVKMKEKGDIPEGYSVSREKKERFSLILESASTNQTSMYLCASSFSGSLHEQFFGPGTRLTVL.